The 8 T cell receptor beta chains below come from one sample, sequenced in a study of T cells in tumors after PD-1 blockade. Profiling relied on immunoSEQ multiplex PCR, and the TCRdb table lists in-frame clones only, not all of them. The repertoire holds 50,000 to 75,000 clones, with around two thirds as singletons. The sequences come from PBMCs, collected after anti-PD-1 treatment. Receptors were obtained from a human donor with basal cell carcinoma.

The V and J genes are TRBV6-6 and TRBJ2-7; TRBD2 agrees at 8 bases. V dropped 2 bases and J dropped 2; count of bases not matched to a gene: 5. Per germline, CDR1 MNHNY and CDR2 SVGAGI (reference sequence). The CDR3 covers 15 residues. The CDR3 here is CASSYGRGVTYEQYF. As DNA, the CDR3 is TGTGCCAGCAGTTACGGGCGGGGGGTCACCTACGAGCAGTACTTC.

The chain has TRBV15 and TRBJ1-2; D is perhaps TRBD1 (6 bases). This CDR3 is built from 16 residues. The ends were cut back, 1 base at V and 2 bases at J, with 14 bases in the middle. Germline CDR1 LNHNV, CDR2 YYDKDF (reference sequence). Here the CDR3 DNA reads TGTGCCACCAGCAGAGGGGACATCTCGCTCAACTATGGCTACACCTTC. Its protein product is CATSRGDISLNYGYTF.

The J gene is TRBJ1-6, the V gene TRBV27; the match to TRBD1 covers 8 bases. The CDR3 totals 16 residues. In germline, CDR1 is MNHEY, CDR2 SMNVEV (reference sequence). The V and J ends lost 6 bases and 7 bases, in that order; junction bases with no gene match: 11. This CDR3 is CASRVNSDRANSPLHF. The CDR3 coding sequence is TGTGCCAGCAGGGTTAACTCGGACAGGGCAAATTCACCCCTCCACTTT.

The CDR3 protein is CASSSETGGSSPLHF. The DNA for the CDR3 is TGTGCCAGCAGTTCGGAAACAGGGGGTAGTTCACCCCTCCACTTT. The J gene is TRBJ1-6, the V gene TRBV5-6; TRBD1 agrees at 8 bases. Germline lookup yields CDR1 SGHDT and CDR2 YYEEEE. The V gene end was trimmed by 5 bases and the J gene end by 9 bases; junction bases not matched to a gene: 10. The CDR3 is 15 residues long.

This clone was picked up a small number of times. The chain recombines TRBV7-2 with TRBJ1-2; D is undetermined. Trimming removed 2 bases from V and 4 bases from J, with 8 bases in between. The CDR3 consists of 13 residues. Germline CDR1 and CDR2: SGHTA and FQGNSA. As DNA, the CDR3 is TGTGCCAGCAGCTTATATGGGTTCTATGGCTACACCTTC. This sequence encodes CASSLYGFYGYTF. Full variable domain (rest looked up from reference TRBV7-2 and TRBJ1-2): GAGVSQSPSNKVTEKGKDVELRCDPISGHTALYWYRQSLGQGLEFLIYFQGNSAPDKSGLPSDRFSAERTGGSVSTLTIQRTQQEDSAVYLCASSLYGFYGYTFGSGTRLTVV.

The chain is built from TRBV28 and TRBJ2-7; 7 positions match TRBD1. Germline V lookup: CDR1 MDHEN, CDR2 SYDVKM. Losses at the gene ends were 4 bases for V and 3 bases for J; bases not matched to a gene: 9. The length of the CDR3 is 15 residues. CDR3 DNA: TGTGCCAGCAGTTCCCTGAGGGACAGAGTCTACGAGCAGTACTTC. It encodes CASSSLRDRVYEQYF.

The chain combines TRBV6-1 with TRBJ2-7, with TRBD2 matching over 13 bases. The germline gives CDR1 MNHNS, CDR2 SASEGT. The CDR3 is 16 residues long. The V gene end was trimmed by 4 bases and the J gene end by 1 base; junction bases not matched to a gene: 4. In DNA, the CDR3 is TGTGCCAGCAGTGGACTAGCGGGGGGCCGATCCTACGAGCAGTACTTC. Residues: CASSGLAGGRSYEQYF.

CDR3: CASSNATTEDTQYF. The CDR3 DNA reads as TGTGCCAGCAGCAATGCGACTACAGAGGATACGCAGTATTTT. The rearrangement uses TRBV21-1 and TRBJ2-3; TRBD2, the table's D call, was not compared with the DNA. TRBV21-1 is termed a pseudogene. The CDR3 covers 14 residues.